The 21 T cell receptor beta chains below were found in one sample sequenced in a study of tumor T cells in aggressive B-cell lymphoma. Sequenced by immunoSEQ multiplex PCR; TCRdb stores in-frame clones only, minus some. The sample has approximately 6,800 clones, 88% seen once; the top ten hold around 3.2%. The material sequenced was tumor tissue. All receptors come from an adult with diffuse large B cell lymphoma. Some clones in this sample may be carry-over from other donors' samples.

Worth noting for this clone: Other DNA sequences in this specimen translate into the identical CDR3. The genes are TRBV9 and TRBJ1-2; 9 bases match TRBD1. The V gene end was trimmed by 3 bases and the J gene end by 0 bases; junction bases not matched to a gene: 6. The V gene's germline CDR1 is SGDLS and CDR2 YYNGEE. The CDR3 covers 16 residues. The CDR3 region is CASSDAGQGTNYGYTF. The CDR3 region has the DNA TGTGCCAGCAGCGACGCGGGACAGGGTACTAACTATGGCTACACCTTC.

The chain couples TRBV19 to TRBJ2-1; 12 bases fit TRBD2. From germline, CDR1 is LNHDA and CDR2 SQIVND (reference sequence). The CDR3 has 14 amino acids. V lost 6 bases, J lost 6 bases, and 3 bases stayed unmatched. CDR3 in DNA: TGTGCCAGTAGAACTAGCGGGAGGAGCAATGAGCAGTTCTTC. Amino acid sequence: CASRTSGRSNEQFF. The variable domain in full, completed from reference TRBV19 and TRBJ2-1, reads DGGITQSPKYLFRKEGQNVTLSCEQNLNHDAMYWYRQDPGQGLRLIYYSQIVNDFQKGDIAEGYSVSREKKESFPLTVTSAQKNPTAFYLCASRTSGRSNEQFFGPGTRLTVL.

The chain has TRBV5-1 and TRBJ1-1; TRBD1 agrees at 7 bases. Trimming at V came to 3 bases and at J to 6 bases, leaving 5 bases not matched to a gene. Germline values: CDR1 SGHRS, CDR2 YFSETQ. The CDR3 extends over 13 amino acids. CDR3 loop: CASSSTGASEAFF. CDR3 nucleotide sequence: TGCGCCAGCAGCTCCACAGGGGCGTCTGAAGCTTTCTTT.

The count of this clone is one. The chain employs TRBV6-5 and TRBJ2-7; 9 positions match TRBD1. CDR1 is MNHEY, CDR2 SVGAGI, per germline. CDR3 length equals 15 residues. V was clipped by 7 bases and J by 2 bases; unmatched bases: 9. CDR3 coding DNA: TGTGCCAGCACCTACGAGGACAGGGGTCCCTACGAGCAGTACTTC. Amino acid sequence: CASTYEDRGPYEQYF.

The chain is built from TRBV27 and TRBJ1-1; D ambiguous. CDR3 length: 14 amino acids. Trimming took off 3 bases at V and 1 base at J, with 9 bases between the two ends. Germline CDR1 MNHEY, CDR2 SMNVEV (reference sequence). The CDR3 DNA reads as TGTGCCAGCAGTTTTTTTGGGAGGAACACTGAAGCTTTCTTT. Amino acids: CASSFFGRNTEAFF.

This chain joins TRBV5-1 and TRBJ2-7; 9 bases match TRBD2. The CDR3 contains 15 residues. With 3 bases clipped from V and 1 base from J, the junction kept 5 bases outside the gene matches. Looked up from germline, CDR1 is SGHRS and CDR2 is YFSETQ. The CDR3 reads CASSSSGRSSYEQYF. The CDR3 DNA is TGCGCCAGCAGCTCAAGCGGGAGGTCTTCCTACGAGCAGTACTTC.

The CDR3 sequence: CASSYSNRDQPQHF. CDR3 DNA: TGTGCCAGCAGTTACTCAAACAGGGATCAGCCCCAGCATTTT. This chain links TRBV6-6 with TRBJ1-5, with D tentatively TRBD1 (6 bases). V was clipped by 0 bases and J by 5 bases, with 8 bases between them. Germline loops: CDR1 MNHNY, CDR2 SVGAGI (reference sequence). The length of the CDR3 is 14 residues.

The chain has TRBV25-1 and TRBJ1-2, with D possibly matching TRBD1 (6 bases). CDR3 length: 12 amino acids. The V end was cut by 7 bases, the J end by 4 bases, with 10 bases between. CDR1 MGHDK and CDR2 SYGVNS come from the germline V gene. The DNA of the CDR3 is TGTGCCAGCAACAGGGACGGCTATGGCTACACCTTC. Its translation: CASNRDGYGYTF.

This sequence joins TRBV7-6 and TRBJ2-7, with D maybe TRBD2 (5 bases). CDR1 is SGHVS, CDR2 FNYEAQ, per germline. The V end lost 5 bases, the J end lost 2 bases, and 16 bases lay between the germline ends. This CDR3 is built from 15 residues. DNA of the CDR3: TGTGCCAGCAGCCTAGAAGCGGCCGTAACCTACGAGCAGTACTTC. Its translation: CASSLEAAVTYEQYF. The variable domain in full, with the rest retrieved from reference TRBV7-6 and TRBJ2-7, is GAGVSQSPRYKVTKRGQDVALRCDPISGHVSLYWYRQALGQGPEFLTYFNYEAQQDKSGLPNDRFSAERPEGSISTLTIQRTEQRDSAMYRCASSLEAAVTYEQYFGPGTRLTVT.

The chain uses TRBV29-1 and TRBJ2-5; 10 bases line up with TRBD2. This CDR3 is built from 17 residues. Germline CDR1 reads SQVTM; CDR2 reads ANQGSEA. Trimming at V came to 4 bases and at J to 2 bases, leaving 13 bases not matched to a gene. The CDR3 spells CSVGGLIAGGSQETQYF. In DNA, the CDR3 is TGCAGCGTTGGGGGCCTCATAGCGGGAGGCAGTCAAGAGACCCAGTACTTC. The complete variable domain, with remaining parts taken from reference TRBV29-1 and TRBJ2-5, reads SAVISQKPSRDICQRGTSLTIQCQVDSQVTMMFWYRQQPGQSLTLIATANQGSEATYESGFVIDKFPISRPNLTFSTLTVSNMSPEDSSIYLCSVGGLIAGGSQETQYFGPGTRLLVL.

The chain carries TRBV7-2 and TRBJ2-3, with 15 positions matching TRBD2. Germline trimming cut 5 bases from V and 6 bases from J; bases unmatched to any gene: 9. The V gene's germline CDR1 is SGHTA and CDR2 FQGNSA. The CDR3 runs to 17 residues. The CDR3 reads CASSLGLAGGVYDTQYF. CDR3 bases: TGTGCCAGCAGCCTCGGACTAGCGGGGGGGGTCTACGATACGCAGTATTTT.

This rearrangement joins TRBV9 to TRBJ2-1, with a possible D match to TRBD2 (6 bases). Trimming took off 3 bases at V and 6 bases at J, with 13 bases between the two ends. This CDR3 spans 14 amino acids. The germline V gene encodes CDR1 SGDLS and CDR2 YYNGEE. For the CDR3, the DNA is TGTGCCAGCAGCGCGGGGGTGACAGTCAATGAGCAGTTCTTC. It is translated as CASSAGVTVNEQFF.

The CDR3 spells CAWSQAVSPLHF. The CDR3 DNA reads TGTGCCTGGAGTCAGGCAGTCTCACCCCTCCACTTT. The chain joins TRBV30 to TRBJ1-6; D not resolved. The length of the CDR3 is 12 residues. Germline V gene sequence: CDR1 GTSNPN, CDR2 SVGIG (reference sequence). V lost 2 bases, J lost 10 bases, and 9 bases lay in between. Using reference TRBV30 and TRBJ1-6 for the parts outside the CDR3, the full variable domain is SQTIHQWPATLVQPVGSPLSLECTVEGTSNPNLYWYRQAAGRGLQLLFYSVGIGQISSEVPQNLSASRPQDRQFILSSKKLLLSDSGFYLCAWSQAVSPLHFGNGTRLTVT.

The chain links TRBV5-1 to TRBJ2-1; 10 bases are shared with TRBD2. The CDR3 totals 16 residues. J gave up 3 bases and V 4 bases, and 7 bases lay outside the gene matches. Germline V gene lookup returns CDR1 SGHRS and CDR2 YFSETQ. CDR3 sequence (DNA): TGCGCCAGCAGCACCAATAGCGGGGGGAGCTACAATGAGCAGTTCTTC. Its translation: CASSTNSGGSYNEQFF. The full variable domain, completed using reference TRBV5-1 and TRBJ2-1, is KAGVTQTPRYLIKTRGQQVTLSCSPISGHRSVSWYQQTPGQGLQFLFEYFSETQRNKGNFPGRFSGRQFSNSRSEMNVSTLELGDSALYLCASSTNSGGSYNEQFFGPGTRLTVL.

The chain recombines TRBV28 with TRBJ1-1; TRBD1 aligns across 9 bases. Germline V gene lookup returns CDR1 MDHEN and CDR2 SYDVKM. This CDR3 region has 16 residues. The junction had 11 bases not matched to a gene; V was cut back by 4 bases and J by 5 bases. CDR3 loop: CASSSPGQGMGTEAFF. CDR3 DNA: TGTGCCAGCAGTTCACCGGGACAGGGAATGGGGACTGAAGCTTTCTTT.

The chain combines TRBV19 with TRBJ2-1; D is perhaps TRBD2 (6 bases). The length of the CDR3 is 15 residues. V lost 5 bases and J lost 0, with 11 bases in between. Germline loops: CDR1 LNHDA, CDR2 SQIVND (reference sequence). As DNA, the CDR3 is TGTGCCAGTAGTCGCGGGGAAAGCTCCTACAATGAGCAGTTCTTC. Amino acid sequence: CASSRGESSYNEQFF.

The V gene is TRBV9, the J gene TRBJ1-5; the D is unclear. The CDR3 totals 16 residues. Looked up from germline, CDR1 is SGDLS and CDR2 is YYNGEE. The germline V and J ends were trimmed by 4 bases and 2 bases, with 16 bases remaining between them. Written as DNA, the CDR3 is TGTGCCAGCAGCCCCTACGAGGGCGATGGCAATCAGCCCCAGCATTTT. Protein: CASSPYEGDGNQPQHF.

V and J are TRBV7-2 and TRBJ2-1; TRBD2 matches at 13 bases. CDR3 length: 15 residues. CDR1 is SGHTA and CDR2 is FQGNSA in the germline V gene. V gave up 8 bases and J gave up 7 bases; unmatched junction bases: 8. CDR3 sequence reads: CASYQGLAGVNEQFF. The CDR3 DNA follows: TGTGCCAGCTACCAAGGACTAGCGGGAGTGAATGAGCAGTTCTTC.

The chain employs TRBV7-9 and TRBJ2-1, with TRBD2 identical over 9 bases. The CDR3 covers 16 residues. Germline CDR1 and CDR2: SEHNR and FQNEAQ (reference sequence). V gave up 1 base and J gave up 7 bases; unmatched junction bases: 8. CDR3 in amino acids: CASSLVSGRMGNEQFF. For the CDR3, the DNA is TGTGCCAGCAGCTTAGTGAGCGGGAGGATGGGTAATGAGCAGTTCTTC.

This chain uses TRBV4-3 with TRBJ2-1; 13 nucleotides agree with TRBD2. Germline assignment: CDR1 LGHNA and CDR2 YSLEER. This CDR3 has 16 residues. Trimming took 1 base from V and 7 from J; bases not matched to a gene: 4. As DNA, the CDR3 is TGCGCCAGCAGCCAAGGGGGACTAGCGGGATTTAATGAGCAGTTCTTC. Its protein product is CASSQGGLAGFNEQFF.

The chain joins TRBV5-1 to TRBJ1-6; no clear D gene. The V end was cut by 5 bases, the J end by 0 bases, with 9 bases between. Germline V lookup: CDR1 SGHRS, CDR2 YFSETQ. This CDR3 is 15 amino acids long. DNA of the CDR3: TGCGCCAGCAGAACAGAGAGCTCCTATAATTCACCCCTCCACTTT. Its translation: CASRTESSYNSPLHF.